This T cell receptor (beta chain) was recovered during a study of T cell repertoires in cytomegalovirus infection. The wider study: Both recently identified HLA-C-restricted and well-studied HLA-B-restricted CMV epitopes were used in the study. Regarding the study as a whole: HLA-C-restricted CMV clonotypes gave the most frequent clonotype in two of eight donors.

Remarks on this clonotype: No antigen is known for it.

Looked up from germline, CDR1 is MGHRA and CDR2 is YSYEKL. This CDR3 has 13 amino acids. Trimming took off 4 bases at V and 3 bases at J, with 9 bases between the two ends. MiXCR, run by TCRdb on the reads, gives a single entry per CDR3 protein. The sample includes 650,000 to 900,000 distinct CDR3 sequences, 25% to 30% of them seen just once. Sequencing used cultured CD8+ T cells from PBMCs, obtained from culture after CMV antigen stimulation. The receptor was isolated from a human donor in good health (CMV status not recorded). Some clones in this sample may be carry-over from other donors' samples. This sequence joins TRBV4-1 and TRBJ2-5; no definite D call. The CDR3 is CASSRDLEETQYF. CDR3 nucleotide sequence: TGCGCCAGCAGCCGAGATCTAGAAGAGACCCAGTACTTC.